The 9 T cell receptor beta chains listed next were all sequenced from one sample in a study of T-cell reconstitution after alpha-beta-depleted transplantation in children. Molecular barcoding with unique molecular identifiers was used for the TCRbeta library. Using its own MiXCR run on the PCR reads, TCRdb lists one record per CDR3 protein. The profile shows 500,000 to 750,000 distinct CDR3 sequences, 25% to 30% of them singletons. This sample comprised PBMCs, obtained before TCRalphabeta/CD19-depleted stem cell transplant. The receptors derive from a boy in the first two years of life with Wiskott-Aldrich syndrome, due to receive a stem cell transplant.

The rearrangement links TRBV28 to TRBJ2-7; the D call may be TRBD1 or TRBD2 (5 bases each). The CDR3 runs 15 residues. Germline CDR1 and CDR2: MDHEN and SYDVKM. The V gene lost 8 bases and the J gene lost 7 bases, with 24 bases spanning the gap. The CDR3 DNA reads as TGTGCCAGCCCCCCGCCGGGGAAGGACATAGGGGAGCAGTACTTC. Amino acid sequence: CASPPPGKDIGEQYF.

There are a few counts of this clonotype. The chain recombines TRBV6-4 with TRBJ2-1; the match to TRBD2 covers 7 bases. Germline V gene sequence: CDR1 MRHNA, CDR2 SNTAGT. With V trimmed by 7 bases and J by 7 bases, 7 bases remained unmatched. This CDR3 is 13 amino acids long. DNA for the CDR3: TGTGCCAGCAAGGGCGGGAGTAGAAATGAGCAGTTCTTC. Its translation: CASKGGSRNEQFF.

The chain links TRBV5-1 to TRBJ1-4; D is possibly TRBD1 (6 bases). Trimming pared 0 bases from V and 3 bases from J, leaving 9 bases between. This CDR3 has 15 residues. Per the germline V gene, CDR1 is SGHRS and CDR2 is YFSETQ. The CDR3 coding sequence is TGCGCCAGCAGCTTGGAGGGGGTTGCTAATGAAAAACTGTTTTTT. It encodes CASSLEGVANEKLFF. The entire variable domain, with the rest obtained from reference TRBV5-1 and TRBJ1-4, is as follows: KAGVTQTPRYLIKTRGQQVTLSCSPISGHRSVSWYQQTPGQGLQFLFEYFSETQRNKGNFPGRFSGRQFSNSRSEMNVSTLELGDSALYLCASSLEGVANEKLFFGSGTQLSVL.

Only a few counts were recorded for this clonotype. The chain is built from TRBV29-1 and TRBJ2-1; no firm D call. V was shortened by 1 base and J by 10 bases, with 11 bases between the two germline ends. Germline-derived CDR1 and CDR2 are SQVTM and ANQGSEA. The CDR3 contains 12 residues. CDR3 DNA: TGCAGCGTTGAAGCGGGTTTGGGAGAGCAGTTCTTC. Protein product: CSVEAGLGEQFF.

Details on this clonotype: Germline and junction disagree at one end, which may indicate a read error. The CDR3 region has the DNA TGTGCCAGCAGCCTAGCGGGCCGAACGGGCGAGCAGTACTTC. Encoded protein: CASSLAGRTGEQYF. The rearrangement uses TRBV7-9 and TRBJ2-7; TRBD2 matches 8 bases. CDR3 length: 14 residues. Germline loops: CDR1 SEHNR, CDR2 FQNEAQ (reference sequence).

The gene calls are TRBV9 and TRBJ1-1; a possible D gene is TRBD1 (6 bases). The CDR3 loop spans 15 amino acids. The germline gives CDR1 SGDLS, CDR2 YYNGEE. V lost 0 bases to trimming and J lost 5 bases, with 14 bases between them. This CDR3 reads CASSVVAGARTEAFF. DNA of the CDR3: TGTGCCAGCAGCGTAGTTGCAGGGGCGAGGACTGAAGCTTTCTTT.

This clonotype appeared a few times. The chain recombines TRBV24-1 with TRBJ2-5; possibly TRBD1 for D (6 bases). The germline V and J ends were trimmed by 11 bases and 2 bases, with 17 bases remaining between them. Germline loops: CDR1 KGHDR, CDR2 SFDVKD. The CDR3 sequence is 14 residues long. CDR3 in amino acids: CAISAGQNQETQYF. The CDR3, as DNA: TGTGCCATCTCCGCTGGACAGAATCAAGAGACCCAGTACTTC.

The rearrangement joins TRBV29-1 to TRBJ2-5, with D tentatively TRBD2 (5 bases). The CDR3 consists of 14 residues. Trimming shortened V by 7 bases and J by 4 bases, and 19 bases separated the two germline ends. Germline CDR1 is SQVTM and CDR2 is ANQGSEA. CDR3 DNA: TGCAGCGGCCGGCCCTGGCGGGCGTCAGAGACCCAGTACTTC. Protein: CSGRPWRASETQYF.

The genes are TRBV4-1 and TRBJ2-1; 11 positions agree with TRBD1. From germline, CDR1 is MGHRA and CDR2 YSYEKL. The V and J ends lost 6 bases and 6 bases, in that order; junction bases with no gene match: 13. This CDR3 is built from 17 residues. In DNA, the CDR3 is TGCGCCAGCAGGCAATTTCACCGGGGACAGGGGGGCAATGAGCAGTTCTTC. It is translated as CASRQFHRGQGGNEQFF.